This passage covers 6 T cell receptor beta chains from one sample sequenced in a study of control samples from healthy donors and cancer patients. Clones were read by immunoSEQ multiplex PCR, and TCRdb kept only the in-frame ones, dropping some. The sample holds about 170,000 clones, 91% seen once. Sequencing was performed on blood. These receptors were obtained from a woman in her thirties in good health.

This clone was seen a single time. The gene calls are TRBV28 and TRBJ2-7; TRBD2 matches at 13 bases. The germline gives CDR1 MDHEN, CDR2 SYDVKM. The junction had 3 bases not matched to a gene; V was cut back by 4 bases and J by 3 bases. The CDR3 loop spans 15 amino acids. The CDR3 reads CASSSWTSGSYEQYF. CDR3 DNA: TGTGCCAGCAGTTCCTGGACTAGCGGGAGCTACGAGCAGTACTTC.

This clone was picked up one time. This sequence joins TRBV3-1 (or the pseudogene TRBV3-2) and TRBJ1-5; D remains unclear. V was clipped by 1 base and J by 3 bases, with 10 bases between them. This CDR3 region has 15 residues. The germline V gene encodes CDR1 LGHDT and CDR2 YNNKEL (reference sequence). The CDR3 loop is CASSQGWISNQPQHF. CDR3 coding DNA: TGTGCCAGCAGCCAAGGATGGATTTCCAATCAGCCCCAGCATTTT.

This clone appeared a single time. The chain uses TRBV2 and TRBJ2-1, with D unclear. This CDR3 comprises 11 residues. The germline V and J ends were trimmed by 6 bases and 2 bases, with 2 bases remaining between them. Germline lookup yields CDR1 SNHLY and CDR2 FYNNEI. CDR3 sequence: CASRAYNEQFF. In nucleotides, the CDR3 is TGTGCCAGCAGGGCCTACAATGAGCAGTTCTTC.

The chain combines TRBV7-7 with TRBJ2-1, with TRBD2 identical over 9 bases. The CDR3 loop spans 15 amino acids. The germline CDR1 and CDR2 sequences are SSHAT and FNYEAQ (reference sequence). With 2 bases clipped from V and 6 bases from J, the junction kept 5 bases outside the gene matches. The CDR3 spells CASSLTAGGPNEQFF. DNA of the CDR3: TGTGCCAGCAGCTTAACGGCGGGGGGGCCCAATGAGCAGTTCTTC.

This clone was counted a single time. CDR3: CASSPRTASNTEAFF. The CDR3 nucleotides are TGTGCCAGCAGCCCCCGGACGGCTTCGAACACTGAAGCTTTCTTT. The rearrangement joins TRBV7-9 to TRBJ1-1; the D is unclear. CDR1 and CDR2 from the germline V gene are SEHNR and FQNEAQ (reference sequence). The CDR3 contains 15 residues. Trimming took 5 bases from V and 1 from J, leaving 14 bases between them.

This clone was observed a single time. The rearrangement uses TRBV16 and TRBJ1-4, with unresolved D. CDR3 size: 14 residues. Germline-derived CDR1 and CDR2 are KGHSY and FQNENV. V lost 4 bases, J lost 0 bases, and 6 bases lay in between. The CDR3 is CASSRRTTNEKLFF. CDR3 nucleotide sequence: TGTGCCAGCAGCCGACGGACAACTAATGAAAAACTGTTTTTT.